This T cell receptor beta chain was sequenced in a study of Ad26.COV2.S vaccination and SARS-CoV-2 variants. Study observations and caveats: Reported findings describe substantial breadth in spike-specific CD8+ and CD4+ T cell responses following vaccination.

Assay: immunoSEQ multiplex PCR; the TCRdb copy retains only in-frame clones and omits some. The sample yields about 350,000 clones, 85% to 90% seen once. With regard to this clone: What it recognizes is unknown.

Treatment defined: around 19 received Ad26.COV2.S at low or high dose, single or two shots; 5 received placebo; per-sample allocation not given. Sampling happened 63 days after the first vaccine or placebo injection. Trimming took 0 bases from V and 7 from J, leaving 17 bases between them. From germline, CDR1 is SGHRS and CDR2 YFSETQ. The CDR3 length is 17 residues. Sequencing used peripheral blood, obtained in a trial of Ad26.COV2.S vaccine versus placebo. The TCR comes from a person aged 18-65 years who received the Ad26.COV2.S COVID-19 vaccine or a placebo. The chain has TRBV5-1 and TRBJ1-6; no firm D call. CDR3 in DNA: TGCGCCAGCAGCTTGGGGACCGCCGCAGAGGGCAATTCACCCCTCCACTTT. Amino acids: CASSLGTAAEGNSPLHF.